The 25 T cell receptor beta chains below come from one sample, sequenced in a study of shared clonotypes between healthy human individuals. Profiling relied on immunoSEQ multiplex PCR, and the TCRdb table lists in-frame clones only, not all of them. The sample has 2.3 million or so clones; approximately 95% are singletons. The source material was naive CD4+ T cells from PBMCs. Indicated subset: CD45RA+ positively selected. These receptors all come from a man between 18 and 29 years old in good health. Some clones in this sample may be carry-over from other donors' samples.

V gene TRBV2 combines with J gene TRBJ2-5; TRBD2 aligns across 14 bases. Germline V gives CDR1 SNHLY, CDR2 FYNNEI. CDR3 length: 16 amino acids. The CDR3 region is CAEEKPGTSGRETQYF. As DNA, the CDR3 is TGTGCTGAAGAGAAACCCGGGACTAGCGGGAGAGAGACCCAGTACTTC.

V gene TRBV6-5 combines with J gene TRBJ2-3, with 11 bases fitting TRBD2. The junction had 7 bases not matched to a gene; V was cut back by 4 bases and J by 4 bases. The CDR3 runs to 16 residues. In germline, CDR1 is MNHEY, CDR2 SVGAGI. CDR3 sequence: CASSFSGRDRADTQYF. In DNA form, the CDR3 reads TGTGCCAGCAGTTTTAGCGGGAGGGACAGGGCAGATACGCAGTATTTT.

This chain uses TRBV28 with TRBJ2-2; a weak D match, TRBD2 (6 bases). There are 16 residues in the CDR3. Germline V gene data show CDR1 as MDHEN and CDR2 as SYDVKM. Deletions cut 6 bases from V and 1 base from J, with 15 bases between. CDR3 sequence (DNA): TGTGCCAGCAGAGGGAGGACCTGGAAGAACACCGGGGAGCTGTTTTTT. Translation gives CASRGRTWKNTGELFF. The whole variable domain, filled in from reference TRBV28 and TRBJ2-2, reads DVKVTQSSRYLVKRTGEKVFLECVQDMDHENMFWYRQDPGLGLRLIYFSYDVKMKEKGDIPEGYSVSREKKERFSLILESASTNQTSMYLCASRGRTWKNTGELFFGEGSRLTVL.

This chain joins TRBV2 and TRBJ1-4, with D unresolved. This CDR3 comprises 15 residues. Germline-derived CDR1 and CDR2 are SNHLY and FYNNEI. The ends were cut back, 5 bases at V and 3 bases at J, with 13 bases in the middle. In nucleotides, the CDR3 is TGTGCCAGCAGTCCCCGGGCGGCACCTAATGAAAAACTGTTTTTT. Its translation is CASSPRAAPNEKLFF.

The V and J genes are TRBV28 and TRBJ2-1; 9 bases fit TRBD2. The length of the CDR3 is 15 residues. Germline V CDR1 and CDR2: MDHEN, SYDVKM. The junction had 7 bases not matched to a gene; V was cut back by 6 bases and J by 4 bases. Written as DNA, the CDR3 is TGTGCCAGCAGGCGCAGACTAGCGGAGTACAATGAGCAGTTCTTC. It codes for CASRRRLAEYNEQFF.

The CDR3 nucleotides are TGTGCCAGCAGCGTGAATATCGGGGGTGAAAAACTGTTTTTT. It specifies CASSVNIGGEKLFF. The chain joins TRBV7-9 to TRBJ1-4; D is perhaps TRBD1 (5 bases). The V and J ends lost 5 bases and 7 bases respectively, with 14 bases between them. From germline, CDR1 is SEHNR and CDR2 FQNEAQ (reference sequence). The CDR3 has 14 amino acids.

This rearrangement joins TRBV10-3 to TRBJ1-2; D not certain. The CDR3 has 14 amino acids. Germline V gives CDR1 ENHRY, CDR2 SYGVKD. Trimming left V 2 bases short and J 4 bases short, with 11 bases between. CDR3 protein: CAISENWSGYGYTF. In DNA form, the CDR3 reads TGTGCCATCAGTGAGAACTGGTCAGGCTATGGCTACACCTTC.

The chain has TRBV7-9 and TRBJ1-1; a possible D gene is TRBD1 (6 bases). This CDR3 region has 15 residues. Germline V gene lookup returns CDR1 SEHNR and CDR2 FQNEAQ (reference sequence). V was clipped by 5 bases and J by 8 bases, with 21 bases between them. This CDR3 reads CASSISLGAGREAFF. CDR3 in DNA: TGTGCCAGCAGCATATCCTTGGGGGCAGGGAGGGAAGCTTTCTTT.

The V gene is TRBV13, the J gene TRBJ1-4, with 11 positions matching TRBD1. Germline trimming cut 4 bases from V and 1 base from J; bases unmatched to any gene: 5. Germline CDR1 PRHDT, CDR2 FYEKMQ (reference sequence). The CDR3 is 17 residues long. CDR3 amino acids: CASSSEGTGGTNEKLFF. DNA for the CDR3: TGTGCCAGCAGCTCGGAGGGGACAGGGGGAACTAATGAAAAACTGTTTTTT.

The rearrangement uses TRBV4-2 and TRBJ2-5, with 7 bases identical to TRBD2. The germline gives CDR1 LGHNA, CDR2 YNFKEQ. The J segment lost 2 bases and the V segment lost 4 bases, leaving 13 bases of the junction unmatched. This CDR3 has 17 residues. CDR3 sequence: CASSPSAGRERQETQYF. The DNA for the CDR3 is TGTGCCAGCAGCCCTTCAGCCGGGCGGGAGAGGCAAGAGACCCAGTACTTC.

This clone was observed once. The V and J genes are TRBV30 and TRBJ1-2; 7 bases are shared with TRBD1. Germline CDR1 reads GTSNPN; CDR2 reads SVGIG (reference sequence). Trimming removed 4 bases from V and 4 bases from J; junction bases left unmatched: 9. The CDR3 totals 14 residues. Here the CDR3 DNA reads TGTGCCTGGAAACAACAGGGGTCGGGCTATGGCTACACCTTC. It encodes CAWKQQGSGYGYTF.

This sequence joins TRBV6-1 and TRBJ2-7, with D possibly being TRBD2 (6 bases). With 6 bases removed from V and 3 bases from J, the gap between germline ends came to 15 bases. The CDR3 is 14 amino acids. Germline CDR1 and CDR2: MNHNS and SASEGT. This CDR3 reads CASRMLGGVYEQYF. CDR3 DNA: TGTGCCAGCAGAATGCTCGGGGGTGTCTACGAGCAGTACTTC.

This rearrangement joins TRBV7-2 to TRBJ2-3; 10 bases fit TRBD2. Per the germline V gene, CDR1 is SGHTA and CDR2 is FQGNSA. V trimming: 5 bases; J trimming: 1 base; junction bases outside the gene matches: 12. This CDR3 has 18 amino acids. CDR3 nucleotide sequence: TGTGCCAGCAGCCCAGACGGGCTAGCGGGAGTAGGCACAGATACGCAGTATTTT. It yields the protein CASSPDGLAGVGTDTQYF.

The chain links TRBV11-3 to TRBJ2-3; the D gene is possibly TRBD1 (5 bases). The germline CDR1 and CDR2 sequences are SGHNT and YENEEA. The length of the CDR3 is 14 residues. V lost 4 bases and J 1 base, leaving 9 bases between the germline ends. CDR3 nucleotide sequence: TGTGCCAGCAGCTCCAGGGCTGGCACAGATACGCAGTATTTT. This translates into CASSSRAGTDTQYF.

This chain connects TRBV7-9 to TRBJ2-1, with TRBD2 identical over 8 bases. Germline CDR1 SEHNR, CDR2 FQNEAQ (reference sequence). The CDR3 length is 18 residues. V shed 2 bases and J 0 bases; nucleotides not matched to a gene: 9. Here the CDR3 DNA reads TGTGCCAGCAGCTTATTGGTCGGCGGGAGGACCTCCTACAATGAGCAGTTCTTC. It encodes CASSLLVGGRTSYNEQFF.

This rearrangement joins TRBV2 to TRBJ2-7; TRBD1 or TRBD2 may be the D gene (5 bases each). Germline CDR1 SNHLY, CDR2 FYNNEI. The CDR3 runs to 14 residues. Trimming removed 5 bases at V and 1 base at J, with 12 bases between. The CDR3 sequence is CASSSQGVSYEQYF. CDR3 bases: TGTGCCAGCAGTAGCCAGGGAGTTTCCTACGAGCAGTACTTC.

This chain joins TRBV18 and TRBJ1-3; D not resolved. The germline V and J ends were trimmed by 3 bases and 4 bases, with 10 bases remaining between them. The CDR3 covers 14 residues. The germline V gene has CDR1 KGHSH and CDR2 LQKENI. CDR3 in amino acids: CASSPQEVGNTIYF. CDR3 DNA sequence: TGTGCCAGCTCACCGCAGGAGGTCGGAAACACCATATATTTT.

J is TRBJ2-7 and V is TRBV14; 9 positions agree with TRBD2. CDR1 and CDR2 (germline): SGHDN, FVKESK. The CDR3 contains 14 residues. With V trimmed by 4 bases and J by 9 bases, 10 bases remained unmatched. CDR3 amino acids: CASSPGTSLLGQYF. The CDR3 bases are TGTGCCAGCAGCCCCGGGACTAGCCTACTGGGGCAGTACTTC.

The chain links TRBV7-8 to TRBJ1-4; no clear D. The CDR3 contains 15 residues. Trimming removed 5 bases from V and 4 bases from J, with 14 bases in between. Germline assignment: CDR1 SGHVS and CDR2 FQNEAQ. CDR3 in amino acids: CASSPGAARNEKLFF. DNA of the CDR3: TGTGCCAGCAGCCCCGGAGCAGCCCGTAATGAAAAACTGTTTTTT.

The chain recombines TRBV6-1 with TRBJ1-1; unclear D gene. The germline V gene encodes CDR1 MNHNS and CDR2 SASEGT. V lost 10 bases, J lost 4 bases, and 16 bases lay in between. The CDR3 is made up of 13 amino acids. The chain's CDR3 is CAIPSDLGTEAFF. As DNA, the CDR3 is TGTGCCATCCCCTCCGATCTAGGCACTGAAGCTTTCTTT.

The chain uses TRBV9 and TRBJ2-3; 8 nucleotides match TRBD2. The CDR3 is 16 residues long. After removal of 0 bases from V and 4 bases from J, the junction contained 7 bases not matched to a gene. The germline V gene has CDR1 SGDLS and CDR2 YYNGEE. Here the CDR3 DNA reads TGTGCCAGCAGCGTAGACCTCGGGAGGGCCCCAGATACGCAGTATTTT. Translating gives CASSVDLGRAPDTQYF.

The chain uses TRBV27 and TRBJ1-5; no clear D gene. V shed 7 bases and J shed 5 bases, with 12 bases lying between them. Germline loops: CDR1 MNHEY, CDR2 SMNVEV (reference sequence). The CDR3 is made up of 13 amino acids. CDR3 nucleotide sequence: TGTGCCAGCATAGGCGCCCCCGATCAGCCCCAGCATTTT. This translates into CASIGAPDQPQHF.

V is TRBV5-1 and J is TRBJ1-1, with D maybe TRBD1 (5 bases). Trimming shortened V by 0 bases and J by 1 base, and 19 bases separated the two germline ends. CDR1 is SGHRS, CDR2 YFSETQ, per germline. The CDR3 extends over 18 amino acids. The CDR3 protein is CASSLDGRVSAWNTEAFF. As DNA, the CDR3 is TGCGCCAGCAGCTTGGATGGCAGGGTGTCGGCGTGGAACACTGAAGCTTTCTTT.

This chain joins TRBV5-1 and TRBJ1-1; unclear D gene. Germline CDR1 and CDR2: SGHRS and YFSETQ. The V and J ends lost 0 bases and 0 bases respectively, with 9 bases between them. This CDR3 spans 15 amino acids. CDR3 nucleotide sequence: TGCGCCAGCAGCTTGGGGAAGAATTTGAACACTGAAGCTTTCTTT. This translates into CASSLGKNLNTEAFF.

The rearrangement joins TRBV27 to TRBJ1-5, with TRBD1 identical over 12 bases. V was pared by 6 bases and J by 5 bases, with 5 bases of the junction left unmatched. Germline V gene data show CDR1 as MNHEY and CDR2 as SMNVEV (reference sequence). This CDR3 has 15 amino acids. This CDR3 reads CASRSGTGGDQPQHF. The DNA of the CDR3 is TGTGCCAGCAGATCCGGGACAGGGGGCGATCAGCCCCAGCATTTT.